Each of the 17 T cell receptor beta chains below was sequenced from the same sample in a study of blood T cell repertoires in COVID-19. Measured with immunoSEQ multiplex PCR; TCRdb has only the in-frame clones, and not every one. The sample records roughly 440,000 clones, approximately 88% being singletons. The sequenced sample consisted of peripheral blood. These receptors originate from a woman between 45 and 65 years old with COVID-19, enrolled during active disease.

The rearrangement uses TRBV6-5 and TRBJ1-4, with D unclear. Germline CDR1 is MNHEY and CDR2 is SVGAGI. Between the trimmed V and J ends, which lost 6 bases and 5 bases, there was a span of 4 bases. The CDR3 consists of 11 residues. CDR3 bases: TGTGCCAGCAGATCAAATGAAAAACTGTTTTTT. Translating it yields CASRSNEKLFF.

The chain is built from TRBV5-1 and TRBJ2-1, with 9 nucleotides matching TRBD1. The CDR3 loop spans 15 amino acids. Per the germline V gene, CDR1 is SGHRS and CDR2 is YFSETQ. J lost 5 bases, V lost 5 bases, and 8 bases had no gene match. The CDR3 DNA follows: TGCGCCAGCAGTTTCGGACAGGGGATACACAATGAGCAGTTCTTC. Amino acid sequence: CASSFGQGIHNEQFF.

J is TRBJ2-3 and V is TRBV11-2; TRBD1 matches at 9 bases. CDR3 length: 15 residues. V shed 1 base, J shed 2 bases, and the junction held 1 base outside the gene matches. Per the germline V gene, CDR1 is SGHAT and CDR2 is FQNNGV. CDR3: CASSLGTGDTDTQYF. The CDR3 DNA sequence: TGTGCCAGCAGCTTAGGGACAGGGGACACAGATACGCAGTATTTT.

In DNA form, the CDR3 reads TGTGCCAGTAGTATATCTAGAACCGCGGAAGCTTTCTTT. It encodes CASSISRTAEAFF. The rearrangement links TRBV19 to TRBJ1-1; D is undetermined. CDR3 length equals 13 residues. V gave up 2 bases and J gave up 8 bases, with 12 bases separating them. CDR1 and CDR2 (germline): LNHDA, SQIVND (reference sequence). Together with reference TRBV19 and TRBJ1-1, the CDR3 gives the full variable domain: DGGITQSPKYLFRKEGQNVTLSCEQNLNHDAMYWYRQDPGQGLRLIYYSQIVNDFQKGDIAEGYSVSREKKESFPLTVTSAQKNPTAFYLCASSISRTAEAFFGQGTRLTVV.

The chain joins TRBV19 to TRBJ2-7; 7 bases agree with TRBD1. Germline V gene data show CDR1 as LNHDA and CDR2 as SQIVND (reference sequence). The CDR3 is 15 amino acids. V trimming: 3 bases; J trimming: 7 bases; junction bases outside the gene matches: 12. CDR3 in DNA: TGTGCCAGTAGTATCGTGGGACAGACTTCGGTGGAGCAGTACTTC. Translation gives CASSIVGQTSVEQYF.

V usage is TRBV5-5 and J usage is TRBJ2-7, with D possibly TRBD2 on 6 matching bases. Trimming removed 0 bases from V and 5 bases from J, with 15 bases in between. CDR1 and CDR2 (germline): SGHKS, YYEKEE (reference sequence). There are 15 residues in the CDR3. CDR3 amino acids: CASSLGSVSGDEQYF. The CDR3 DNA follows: TGTGCCAGCAGCTTGGGATCGGTATCGGGAGACGAGCAGTACTTC. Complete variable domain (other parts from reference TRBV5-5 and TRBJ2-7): DAGVTQSPTHLIKTRGQQVTLRCSPISGHKSVSWYQQVLGQGPQFIFQYYEKEERGRGNFPDRFSARQFPNYSSELNVNALLLGDSALYLCASSLGSVSGDEQYFGPGTRLTVT.

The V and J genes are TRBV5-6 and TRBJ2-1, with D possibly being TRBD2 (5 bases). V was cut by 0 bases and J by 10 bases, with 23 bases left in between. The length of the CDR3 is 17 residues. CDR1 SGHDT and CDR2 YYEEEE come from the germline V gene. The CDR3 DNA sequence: TGTGCCAGCAGCTTGGCGGGGATTACCCATGGGGTTCGAGAGCAGTTCTTC. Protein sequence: CASSLAGITHGVREQFF.

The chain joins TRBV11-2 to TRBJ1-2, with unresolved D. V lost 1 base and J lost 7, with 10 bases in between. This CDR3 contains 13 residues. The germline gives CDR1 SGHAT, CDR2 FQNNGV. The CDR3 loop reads CASSLAKGGGYTF. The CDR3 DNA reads TGTGCCAGCAGCTTAGCGAAGGGAGGTGGCTACACCTTC.

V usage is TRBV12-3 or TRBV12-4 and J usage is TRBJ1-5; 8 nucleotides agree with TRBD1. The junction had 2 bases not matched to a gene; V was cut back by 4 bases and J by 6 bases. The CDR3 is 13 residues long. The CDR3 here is CASSSGGFQPQHF. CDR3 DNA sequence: TGTGCCAGCAGTTCAGGGGGCTTTCAGCCCCAGCATTTT.

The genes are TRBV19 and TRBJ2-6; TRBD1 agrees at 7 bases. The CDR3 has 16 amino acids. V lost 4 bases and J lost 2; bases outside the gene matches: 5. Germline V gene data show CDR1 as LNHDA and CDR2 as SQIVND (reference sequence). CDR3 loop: CASSTIGQAGANVLTF. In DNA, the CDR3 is TGTGCCAGTAGTACCATCGGACAGGCTGGGGCCAACGTCCTGACTTTC. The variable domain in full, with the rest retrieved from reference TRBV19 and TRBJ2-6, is DGGITQSPKYLFRKEGQNVTLSCEQNLNHDAMYWYRQDPGQGLRLIYYSQIVNDFQKGDIAEGYSVSREKKESFPLTVTSAQKNPTAFYLCASSTIGQAGANVLTFGAGSRLTVL.

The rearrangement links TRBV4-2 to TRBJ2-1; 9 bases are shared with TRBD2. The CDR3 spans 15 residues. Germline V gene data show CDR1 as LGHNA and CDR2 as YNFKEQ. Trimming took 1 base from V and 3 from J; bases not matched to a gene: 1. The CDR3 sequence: CASSQGTSVYNEQFF. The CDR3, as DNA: TGTGCCAGCAGCCAAGGGACTAGCGTCTACAATGAGCAGTTCTTC.

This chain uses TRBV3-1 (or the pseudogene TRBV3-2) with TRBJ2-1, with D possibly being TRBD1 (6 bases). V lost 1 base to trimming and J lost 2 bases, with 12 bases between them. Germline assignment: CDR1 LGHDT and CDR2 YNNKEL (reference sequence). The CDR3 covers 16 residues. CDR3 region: CASSQASQGPYNEQFF. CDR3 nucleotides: TGTGCCAGCAGCCAAGCAAGCCAGGGGCCCTACAATGAGCAGTTCTTC.

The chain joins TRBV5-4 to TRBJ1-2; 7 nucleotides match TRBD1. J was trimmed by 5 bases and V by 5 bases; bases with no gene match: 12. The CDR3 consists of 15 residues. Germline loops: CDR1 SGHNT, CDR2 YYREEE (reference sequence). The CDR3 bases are TGTGCCAGCAGTCTGTCCGGGACAGACCAATATGGCTACACCTTC. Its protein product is CASSLSGTDQYGYTF.

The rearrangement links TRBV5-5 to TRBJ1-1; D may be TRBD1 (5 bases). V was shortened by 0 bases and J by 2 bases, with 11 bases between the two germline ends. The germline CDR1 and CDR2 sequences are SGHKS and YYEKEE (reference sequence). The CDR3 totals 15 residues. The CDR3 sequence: CASSLAGRGNTEAFF. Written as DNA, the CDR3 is TGTGCCAGCAGCTTGGCCGGGAGGGGAAACACTGAAGCTTTCTTT.

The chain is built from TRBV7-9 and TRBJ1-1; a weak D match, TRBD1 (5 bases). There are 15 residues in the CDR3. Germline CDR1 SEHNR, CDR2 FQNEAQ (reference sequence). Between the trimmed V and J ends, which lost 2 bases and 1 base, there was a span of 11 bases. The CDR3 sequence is CASSLLSGGNTEAFF. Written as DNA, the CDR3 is TGTGCCAGCAGCTTACTCAGCGGGGGGAACACTGAAGCTTTCTTT.

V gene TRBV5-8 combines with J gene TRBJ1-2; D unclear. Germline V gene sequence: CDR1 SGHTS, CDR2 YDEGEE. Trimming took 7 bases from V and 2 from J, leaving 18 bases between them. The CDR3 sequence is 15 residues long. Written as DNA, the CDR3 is TGTGCCAGCTCCCGTGATCGGACTGCGAACTATGGCTACACCTTC. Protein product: CASSRDRTANYGYTF.

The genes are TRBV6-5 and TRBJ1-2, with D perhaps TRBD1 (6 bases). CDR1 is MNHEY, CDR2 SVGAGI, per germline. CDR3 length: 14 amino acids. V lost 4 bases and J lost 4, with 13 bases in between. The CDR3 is CASSWAGEGYGYTF. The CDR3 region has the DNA TGTGCCAGCAGTTGGGCAGGGGAAGGCTATGGCTACACCTTC.